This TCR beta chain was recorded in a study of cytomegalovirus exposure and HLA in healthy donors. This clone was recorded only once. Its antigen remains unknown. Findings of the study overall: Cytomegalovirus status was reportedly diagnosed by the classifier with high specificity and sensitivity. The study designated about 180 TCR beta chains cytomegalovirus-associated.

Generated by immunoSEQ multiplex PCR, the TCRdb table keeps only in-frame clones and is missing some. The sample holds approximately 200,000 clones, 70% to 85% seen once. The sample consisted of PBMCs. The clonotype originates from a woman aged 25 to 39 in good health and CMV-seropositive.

CDR3 nucleotide sequence: TGTGCCAGCAGCCCGCGACGAGGCAATTTAGATACGCAGTATTTT. Protein product: CASSPRRGNLDTQYF. The chain uses TRBV13 and TRBJ2-3; D gene ambiguous. Germline CDR1 and CDR2: PRHDT and FYEKMQ (reference sequence). V was pared by 5 bases and J by 5 bases, with 17 bases between. The length of the CDR3 is 15 residues.